These 31 T cell receptor beta chains originate from one sample sequenced in a study of cytomegalovirus exposure and HLA in healthy donors. 60 Vbeta and 13 Jbeta primers were used in PCR. The table came from immunoSEQ multiplex PCR; TCRdb's copy has only in-frame clones and leaves some out. The table records 130,000 to 150,000 clones, around 79% of them present only once. Sequencing used PBMCs. The receptor set was obtained from a woman in her forties in good health and CMV-seropositive.

This chain uses TRBV7-3 with TRBJ2-5; 7 bases are shared with TRBD2. The germline gives CDR1 SGHTA, CDR2 FQGTGA. The CDR3 spans 14 residues. With V trimmed by 4 bases and J by 5 bases, 7 bases remained unmatched. DNA for the CDR3: TGTGCCAGCAGCTCGTATGGGGAGGGGGAGACCCAGTACTTC. Translating it yields CASSSYGEGETQYF.

The chain links TRBV13 to TRBJ2-7, with 11 bases that match TRBD1. The V gene end was trimmed by 5 bases and the J gene end by 4 bases; junction bases not matched to a gene: 7. Germline V lookup: CDR1 PRHDT, CDR2 FYEKMQ (reference sequence). This CDR3 has 15 amino acids. The CDR3 loop is CASSIPGQGDYEQYF. The DNA for the CDR3 is TGTGCCAGCAGCATCCCGGGACAGGGGGATTACGAGCAGTACTTC. The full variable domain, completed using reference TRBV13 and TRBJ2-7, is AAGVIQSPRHLIKEKRETATLKCYPIPRHDTVYWYQQGPGQDPQFLISFYEKMQSDKGSIPDRFSAQQFSDYHSELNMSSLELGDSALYFCASSIPGQGDYEQYFGPGTRLTVT.

This clone was counted only a few times. The chain has TRBV6-1 and TRBJ1-2; 8 positions match TRBD1. Germline CDR1 is MNHNS and CDR2 is SASEGT. The V segment lost 5 bases and the J segment 8 bases; nucleotides outside the gene matches: 7. The CDR3 runs 13 residues. For the CDR3, the DNA is TGTGCCAGCAGTCTGGACAGGGTCGAGGGCTACACCTTC. This encodes CASSLDRVEGYTF.

This rearrangement joins TRBV27 to TRBJ2-3, with D maybe TRBD2 (5 bases). The CDR3 runs to 14 residues. The germline V and J ends were trimmed by 0 bases and 9 bases, with 13 bases remaining between them. Germline V lookup: CDR1 MNHEY, CDR2 SMNVEV (reference sequence). Here the CDR3 reads CASSLSLPSGTQYF. The CDR3 nucleotides are TGTGCCAGCAGTTTATCGCTCCCATCGGGGACGCAGTATTTT.

This chain links TRBV5-7 with TRBJ2-1; D not certain. TRBV5-7 is an open reading frame, and its role is uncertain. This CDR3 spans 18 amino acids. V was pared by 2 bases and J by 7 bases, with 25 bases between. The CDR3 is CASSLMTGPLQIGNEQFF. The CDR3 DNA reads as TGTGCCAGCAGCTTAATGACTGGTCCCCTACAAATTGGGAATGAGCAGTTCTTC.

DNA of the CDR3: TGTGCCAGCAGTCCTTTAGGCGTCAGGTTTAACTATGGCTACACCTTC. Translating it yields CASSPLGVRFNYGYTF. This chain joins TRBV11-2 and TRBJ1-2; D is uncertain. The CDR3 is 16 amino acids. V was trimmed by 6 bases and J by 1 base, leaving 18 bases between them. Germline V gene data show CDR1 as SGHAT and CDR2 as FQNNGV.

The chain links TRBV5-5 to TRBJ1-2; TRBD1 aligns across 7 bases. The CDR3 extends over 14 amino acids. Germline assignment: CDR1 SGHKS and CDR2 YYEKEE (reference sequence). V trimming: 1 base; J trimming: 6 bases; junction bases outside the gene matches: 6. DNA of the CDR3: TGTGCCAGCAGCTTGAGAAGGGACAGTCATGGCTACACCTTC. Translating gives CASSLRRDSHGYTF.

The V and J genes are TRBV9 and TRBJ2-2; TRBD2 matches at 7 bases. Trimming cost V 2 bases and J 3 bases; bases outside gene matches: 7. Per germline, CDR1 SGDLS and CDR2 YYNGEE. There are 16 residues in the CDR3. The CDR3 coding sequence is TGTGCCAGCAGCGTCTTATCCCGGGGGGACACCGGGGAGCTGTTTTTT. Translated: CASSVLSRGDTGELFF. The full variable domain, with the rest looked up from reference TRBV9 and TRBJ2-2, is DSGVTQTPKHLITATGQRVTLRCSPRSGDLSVYWYQQSLDQGLQFLIQYYNGEERAKGNILERFSAQQFPDLHSELNLSSLELGDSALYFCASSVLSRGDTGELFFGEGSRLTVL.

V and J are TRBV12-5 and TRBJ2-2; D possibly corresponds to TRBD1 (5 bases). V was cut by 5 bases and J by 0 bases, with 10 bases left in between. The CDR3 has 15 amino acids. The V gene's germline CDR1 is LGHNT and CDR2 FRNRAP. The CDR3 region has the DNA TGTGCTAGTGGTAGAAGACAGCCGAACACCGGGGAGCTGTTTTTT. It codes for CASGRRQPNTGELFF.

The CDR3 region is CASSGRTGTMNTEAFF. In nucleotides, the CDR3 is TGTGCCAGCAGTGGACGGACAGGGACCATGAACACTGAAGCTTTCTTT. The chain joins TRBV6-1 to TRBJ1-1; TRBD1 agrees at 8 bases. V was pared by 4 bases and J by 0 bases, with 7 bases of the junction left unmatched. The germline gives CDR1 MNHNS, CDR2 SASEGT. The CDR3 loop spans 16 amino acids.

The V call is TRBV19, the J call TRBJ1-2; weak D call: TRBD1 (6 bases). Between the trimmed V and J ends, which lost 3 bases and 0 bases, there was a span of 14 bases. CDR3 length equals 16 residues. Germline CDR1 LNHDA, CDR2 SQIVND (reference sequence). DNA for the CDR3: TGTGCCAGTAGTATCCCTGGGACACAGACTAACTATGGCTACACCTTC. This gives the protein CASSIPGTQTNYGYTF.

V usage is TRBV7-9 and J usage is TRBJ2-1; 13 bases fit TRBD2. Trimming cost V 4 bases and J 4 bases; bases outside gene matches: 13. The CDR3 length is 19 residues. Germline values: CDR1 SEHNR, CDR2 FQNEAQ (reference sequence). CDR3 sequence reads: CASSSYRTSGGAAYNEQFF. The DNA of the CDR3 is TGTGCCAGCAGCTCTTATCGTACTAGCGGGGGGGCCGCGTACAATGAGCAGTTCTTC.

The chain carries TRBV5-6 and TRBJ1-6; 9 nucleotides line up with TRBD1. The V gene end was trimmed by 0 bases and the J gene end by 6 bases; junction bases not matched to a gene: 10. The germline gives CDR1 SGHDT, CDR2 YYEEEE. CDR3 length equals 18 residues. The CDR3 region has the DNA TGTGCCAGCAGCTTGGACAGGGGGCTTGGATTTTCTAATTCACCCCTCCACTTT. Translation gives CASSLDRGLGFSNSPLHF.

The chain has TRBV7-9 and TRBJ2-1, with a tentative D call TRBD2 (5 bases). Germline V gene data show CDR1 as SEHNR and CDR2 as FQNEAQ (reference sequence). The CDR3 runs 14 residues. V lost 5 bases, J lost 8 bases, and 16 bases lay in between. The CDR3 region is CASSPPREGYEQFF. CDR3 coding DNA: TGTGCCAGCAGCCCCCCCCGAGAGGGCTATGAGCAGTTCTTC. Full variable domain (missing parts from reference TRBV7-9 and TRBJ2-1): DTGVSQNPRHKITKRGQNVTFRCDPISEHNRLYWYRQTLGQGPEFLTYFQNEAQLEKSRLLSDRFSAERPKGSFSTLEIQRTEQGDSAMYLCASSPPREGYEQFFGPGTRLTVL.

The chain uses TRBV19 and TRBJ1-1; 8 bases align to TRBD1. The germline gives CDR1 LNHDA, CDR2 SQIVND (reference sequence). V trimming: 4 bases; J trimming: 4 bases; junction bases outside the gene matches: 8. The CDR3 consists of 15 residues. CDR3 coding DNA: TGTGCCAGTAGTAGTCGGACAGGGATGATCACTGAAGCTTTCTTT. It yields the protein CASSSRTGMITEAFF.

This chain joins TRBV2 and TRBJ2-2, with no clear D. This CDR3 is built from 14 residues. The germline V and J ends were trimmed by 5 bases and 1 base, with 8 bases remaining between them. From germline, CDR1 is SNHLY and CDR2 FYNNEI. The CDR3 nucleotides read TGTGCCAGCAGTTGGCGCGGGAACACCGGGGAGCTGTTTTTT. It translates to CASSWRGNTGELFF.

The chain is built from TRBV28 and TRBJ1-4; TRBD1 agrees at 8 bases. The germline V gene encodes CDR1 MDHEN and CDR2 SYDVKM. The trim removed 6 bases at V and 4 bases at J, leaving 4 bases unmatched. The CDR3 covers 14 residues. The CDR3 DNA follows: TGTGCCAGCAGCCCCGGACAGGGTAATGAAAAACTGTTTTTT. This gives the protein CASSPGQGNEKLFF. The full variable domain, its missing parts supplied by reference TRBV28 and TRBJ1-4, is DVKVTQSSRYLVKRTGEKVFLECVQDMDHENMFWYRQDPGLGLRLIYFSYDVKMKEKGDIPEGYSVSREKKERFSLILESASTNQTSMYLCASSPGQGNEKLFFGSGTQLSVL.

The chain joins TRBV12-2 to TRBJ2-7; the D call of TRBD1 is as the table states it, not checked on the DNA. TRBV12-2 corresponds to a pseudogene. The CDR3 is made up of 17 amino acids. CDR3: CASRLSPRQKSSYEQYF. CDR3 DNA: TGTGCAAGTCGCTTATCCCCCAGACAGAAGAGCTCCTACGAGCAGTACTTC.

The rearrangement uses TRBV14 and TRBJ2-1; TRBD1 might be the D (5 bases). Trimming pared 3 bases from V and 0 bases from J, leaving 9 bases between. Looked up from germline, CDR1 is SGHDN and CDR2 is FVKESK. The CDR3 totals 15 residues. CDR3 nucleotides: TGTGCCAGCAGCCACCAGGGAAGCTCCTACAATGAGCAGTTCTTC. This encodes CASSHQGSSYNEQFF.

The gene calls are TRBV27 and TRBJ1-5; 9 nucleotides align to TRBD1. Germline V gene lookup returns CDR1 MNHEY and CDR2 SMNVEV (reference sequence). With V trimmed by 5 bases and J by 6 bases, 5 bases remained unmatched. The CDR3 runs 14 residues. The CDR3 DNA is TGTGCCAGCAGTGGCCAGACAGGGGGTCAGCCCCAGCATTTT. It translates to CASSGQTGGQPQHF.

A few counts support this clone. The chain has TRBV4-1 and TRBJ2-5; D may be TRBD2 (5 bases). Germline CDR1 is MGHRA and CDR2 is YSYEKL. V lost 0 bases, J lost 6 bases, and 11 bases lay in between. The CDR3 runs to 14 residues. As DNA, the CDR3 is TGCGCCAGCAGCCAAGAGGAACAGCGGAAGACCCAGTACTTC. Translating gives CASSQEEQRKTQYF.

This sequence joins TRBV2 and TRBJ2-7; D not certain. Per the germline V gene, CDR1 is SNHLY and CDR2 is FYNNEI. V lost 2 bases to trimming and J lost 0 bases, with 11 bases between them. The CDR3 is 15 residues long. The CDR3 nucleotides read TGTGCCAGCAGTGAAAGATCTACGAGCTCCTACGAGCAGTACTTC. This codes for CASSERSTSSYEQYF.

The CDR3 is CASSLYEVVETQYF. The CDR3 DNA is TGTGCCAGCAGTTTATACGAGGTTGTGGAGACCCAGTACTTC. This sequence joins TRBV28 and TRBJ2-5; D uncertain. In germline, CDR1 is MDHEN, CDR2 SYDVKM. This CDR3 is 14 amino acids long. Trimming removed 1 base at V and 5 bases at J, with 11 bases between. Combining the CDR3 with reference TRBV28 and TRBJ2-5 gives the whole variable domain DVKVTQSSRYLVKRTGEKVFLECVQDMDHENMFWYRQDPGLGLRLIYFSYDVKMKEKGDIPEGYSVSREKKERFSLILESASTNQTSMYLCASSLYEVVETQYFGPGTRLLVL.

The chain carries TRBV9 and TRBJ2-3; possibly TRBD2 for D (6 bases). The CDR3 runs to 15 residues. Germline V CDR1 and CDR2: SGDLS, YYNGEE. Trimming shortened V by 2 bases and J by 1 base, and 11 bases separated the two germline ends. The CDR3 is CASSVVSSGTDTQYF. The CDR3 DNA sequence: TGTGCCAGCAGCGTTGTTTCTAGCGGCACAGATACGCAGTATTTT.

This clone was recorded only once. The chain employs TRBV5-4 and TRBJ2-4; D not resolved. Trimming removed 0 bases at V and 9 bases at J, with 13 bases between. CDR3 size: 14 residues. In germline, CDR1 is SGHNT, CDR2 YYREEE (reference sequence). CDR3 nucleotides: TGTGCCAGCAGCTTGGCCGGCGGTGCGCTCATTCAGTACTTC. It is translated as CASSLAGGALIQYF.

This chain links TRBV18 with TRBJ2-7; 7 bases align to TRBD2. The CDR3 totals 14 residues. Germline trimming cut 3 bases from V and 2 bases from J; bases unmatched to any gene: 4. Looked up from germline, CDR1 is KGHSH and CDR2 is LQKENI. The CDR3 DNA reads as TGTGCCAGCTCACCTCGGGGGGAACCCTACGAGCAGTACTTC. Translation: CASSPRGEPYEQYF.

V usage is TRBV7-2 and J usage is TRBJ1-3; 7 bases fit TRBD1. The junction had 4 bases not matched to a gene; V was cut back by 6 bases and J by 2 bases. Per germline, CDR1 SGHTA and CDR2 FQGNSA. This CDR3 is built from 14 residues. The CDR3 reads CASRTTGAGNTIYF. DNA for the CDR3: TGTGCCAGCAGGACTACAGGGGCTGGAAACACCATATATTTT.

The chain uses TRBV2 and TRBJ1-2; D is perhaps TRBD1 (6 bases). From germline, CDR1 is SNHLY and CDR2 FYNNEI. Between the trimmed V and J ends, which lost 6 bases and 1 base, there was a span of 18 bases. The CDR3 covers 16 residues. The CDR3 bases are TGTGCCAGCAGCCGAATCCCAGGGGCGAGTAACTATGGCTACACCTTC. It is translated as CASSRIPGASNYGYTF.

The CDR3 DNA is TGTGCCAGCAGTACCGCGGGACTAGTTATCCACGAGCAGTACTTC. Encoded protein: CASSTAGLVIHEQYF. The V gene is TRBV28, the J gene TRBJ2-7; 8 nucleotides match TRBD2. The CDR3 is 15 amino acids. Germline-derived CDR1 and CDR2 are MDHEN and SYDVKM. V shed 5 bases, J shed 5 bases, and the junction held 11 bases outside the gene matches.

The sample holds a few counts of this clone. This sequence joins TRBV10-3 and TRBJ2-1; 9 bases agree with TRBD1. Germline lookup yields CDR1 ENHRY and CDR2 SYGVKD. Trimming took 6 bases from V and 5 from J; bases not matched to a gene: 5. This CDR3 has 14 residues. As DNA, the CDR3 is TGTGCCATCAGCGGTCGGACAGGGGACAATGAGCAGTTCTTC. Protein sequence: CAISGRTGDNEQFF.

The table lists this clone with a count of one. Compared with germline, one end of the junction differs, possibly owing to a read error. The chain recombines TRBV7-9 with TRBJ2-7; D unclear. Germline V gene data show CDR1 as SEHNR and CDR2 as FQNEAQ (reference sequence). The CDR3 sequence is 13 residues long. This chain's CDR3 is CASSPGVLYEQHF. CDR3 bases: TGTGCCAGCAGCCCAGGTGTACTGTACGAGCAGCACTTC.